These T cell receptor beta chains were read from a single sample in a study of blood T cell repertoires in COVID-19. The repertoire was sequenced with immunoSEQ multiplex PCR; TCRdb's copy has only in-frame clones and lacks some. The repertoire consists of fewer than 250,000 clones, with 83% occurring once and the leading ten covering about 5.3%. Sequencing used PBMCs or T cells enriched from blood (not recorded which). These TCRs come from a woman aged 45-59 years who had been exposed to COVID-19. Both conserved end residues are part of each CDR3. A D gene is named only where the DNA matches it firmly. A row's size may be missing; if present it is once, few, many or a size class.

d_call	clone_size	j_call	v_call	cdr3_aa	cdr3_nt
.	.	TRBJ2-1	TRBV10-1	CASSELVGESSYNEQFF	TGCGCCAGCAGTGAGTTAGTAGGAGAAAGCTCCTACAATGAGCAGTTCTTC
.	.	TRBJ1-1	TRBV28	CASSSPGPVRAFF	TGTGCCAGCAGTTCGCCTGGGCCCGTGAGAGCTTTCTTT
TRBD2	once	TRBJ2-3	TRBV4-3	CASSPAGAGTDTQYF	TGCGCCAGCAGCCCAGCGGGGGCAGGCACAGATACGCAGTATTTT
.	.	TRBJ2-1	TRBV5-1	CASSLGLYNEQFF	TGCGCCAGCAGCTTGGGACTCTACAATGAGCAGTTCTTC
TRBD1	once	TRBJ1-6	TRBV10-2	CASSLDREDSPLHF	TGCGCCAGCAGTCTTGACAGGGAGGACTCACCCCTCCACTTT
.	once	TRBJ1-2	TRBV7-9	CASSLGGAANYGYTF	TGTGCCAGCAGCTTAGGCGGCGCCGCTAACTATGGCTACACCTTC
.	.	TRBJ2-5	TRBV5-1	CASSPSVVGETQYF	TGCGCCAGCAGCCCTAGCGTGGTGGGGGAGACCCAGTACTTC
.	.	TRBJ1-1	TRBV4-2	CASSHGSGTTNTEAFF	TGTGCCAGCAGCCACGGTTCCGGGACAACGAACACTGAAGCTTTCTTT
.	few	TRBJ2-5	TRBV7-2	CASSIQGGETQYF	TGTGCCAGCAGTATCCAGGGCGGCGAGACCCAGTACTTC
TRBD1	.	TRBJ1-4	TRBV6-6	CASSRQGAIEKLFF	TGTGCCAGCAGCCGCCAGGGGGCAATTGAAAAACTGTTTTTT
TRBD1	.	TRBJ2-5	TRBV18	CASSLALSGTGNF	TGTGCCAGCTCACTCGCGCTATCCGGGACAGGGAACTTC
TRBD1	.	TRBJ1-5	TRBV19	CASSPGQGVNQPQHF	TGTGCCAGTAGTCCCGGACAGGGAGTCAATCAGCCCCAGCATTTT
.	.	TRBJ1-2	TRBV28	CASTDSGTGYGYTF	TGTGCCAGCACCGACTCTGGGACTGGCTATGGCTACACCTTC
.	.	TRBJ1-1	TRBV5-1	CASSFGSMNTEAFF	TGCGCCAGCAGCTTCGGTTCGATGAACACTGAAGCTTTCTTT
TRBD2	.	TRBJ2-7	TRBV4-1	CASSRLADLSYEQYF	TGCGCCAGCAGCCGCCTAGCGGACCTCTCCTACGAGCAGTACTTC
.	.	TRBJ2-5	TRBV5-1	CASSLRSQDGETQYF	TGCGCCAGCAGCTTAAGGTCACAGGACGGGGAGACCCAGTACTTC
.	.	TRBJ1-2	TRBV19	CASTKDTNPF	TGTGCCAGTACGAAGGACACGAACCCTTTC
.	.	TRBJ2-5	TRBV12-3/TRBV12-4	CASSFQETQYF	TGTGCCAGCAGTTTCCAGGAGACCCAGTACTTC
.	.	TRBJ1-1	TRBV12-3/TRBV12-4	CASSLSREAFF	TGTGCCAGCAGTTTGTCCCGTGAAGCTTTCTTT
TRBD2	.	TRBJ2-1	TRBV7-2	CASSLVAGGGNEQFF	TGTGCCAGCAGCTTAGTAGCGGGGGGGGGCAATGAGCAGTTCTTC
.	few	TRBJ1-1	TRBV19	CASTPTGLGNTEAFF	TGTGCCAGTACCCCCACGGGGTTGGGTAACACTGAAGCTTTCTTT
TRBD1	.	TRBJ2-7	TRBV10-3	CAISGGQGTYEQYF	TGTGCCATCAGTGGTGGACAGGGAACCTACGAGCAGTACTTC
TRBD1	.	TRBJ1-1	TRBV2	CASSEMEGADTEAFF	TGTGCCAGCAGTGAAATGGAGGGGGCGGACACTGAAGCTTTCTTT
.	.	TRBJ1-2	TRBV4-3	CASSSRGGAEGYTF	TGCGCCAGCAGCTCAAGGGGAGGGGCAGAGGGCTACACCTTC
.	.	TRBJ2-7	TRBV11-3	CASSPGGSKDEQYF	TGTGCCAGCAGCCCCGGCGGAAGTAAAGACGAGCAGTACTTC